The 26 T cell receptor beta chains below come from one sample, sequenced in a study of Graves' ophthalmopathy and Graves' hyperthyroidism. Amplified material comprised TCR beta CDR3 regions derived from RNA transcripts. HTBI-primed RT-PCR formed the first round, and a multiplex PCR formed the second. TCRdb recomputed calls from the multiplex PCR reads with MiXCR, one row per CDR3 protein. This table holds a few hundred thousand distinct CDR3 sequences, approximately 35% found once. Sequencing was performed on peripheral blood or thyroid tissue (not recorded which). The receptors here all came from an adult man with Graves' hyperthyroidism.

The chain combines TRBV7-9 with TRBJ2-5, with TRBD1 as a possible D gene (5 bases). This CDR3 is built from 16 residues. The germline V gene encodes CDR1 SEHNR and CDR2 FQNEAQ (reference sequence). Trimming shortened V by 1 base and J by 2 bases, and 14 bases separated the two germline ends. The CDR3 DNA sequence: TGTGCCAGCAGCTTAGTTACGTCGACAGCTCAAGAGACCCAGTACTTC. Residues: CASSLVTSTAQETQYF. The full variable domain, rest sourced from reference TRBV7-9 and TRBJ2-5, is DTGVSQNPRHKITKRGQNVTFRCDPISEHNRLYWYRQTLGQGPEFLTYFQNEAQLEKSRLLSDRFSAERPKGSFSTLEIQRTEQGDSAMYLCASSLVTSTAQETQYFGPGTRLLVL.

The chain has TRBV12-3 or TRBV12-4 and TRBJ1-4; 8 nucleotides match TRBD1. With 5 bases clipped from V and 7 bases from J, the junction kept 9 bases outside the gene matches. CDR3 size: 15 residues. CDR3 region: CASSARTGPTEKLFF. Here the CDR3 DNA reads TGTGCCAGCAGTGCCCGGACAGGGCCAACTGAAAAACTGTTTTTT.

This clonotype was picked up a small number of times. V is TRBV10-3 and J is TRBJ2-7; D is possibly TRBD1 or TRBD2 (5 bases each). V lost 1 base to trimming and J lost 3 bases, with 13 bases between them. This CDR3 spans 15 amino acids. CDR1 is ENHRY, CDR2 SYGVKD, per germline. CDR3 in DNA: TGTGCCATCAGTGAGTTCCAGGGAGCTAGCTACGAGCAGTACTTC. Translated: CAISEFQGASYEQYF.

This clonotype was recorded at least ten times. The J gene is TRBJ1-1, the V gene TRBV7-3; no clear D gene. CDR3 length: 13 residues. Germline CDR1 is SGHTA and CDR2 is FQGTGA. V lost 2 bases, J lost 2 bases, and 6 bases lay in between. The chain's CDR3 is CASSLHRNTEAFF. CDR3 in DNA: TGTGCCAGCAGCTTACACAGAAACACTGAAGCTTTCTTT.

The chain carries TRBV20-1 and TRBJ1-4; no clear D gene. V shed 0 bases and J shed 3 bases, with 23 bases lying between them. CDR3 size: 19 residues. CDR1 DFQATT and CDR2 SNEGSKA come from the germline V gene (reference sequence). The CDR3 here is CSARDNGPPYGLSNEKLFF. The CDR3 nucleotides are TGCAGTGCTAGAGATAACGGACCACCTTATGGCTTGTCTAATGAAAAACTGTTTTTT.

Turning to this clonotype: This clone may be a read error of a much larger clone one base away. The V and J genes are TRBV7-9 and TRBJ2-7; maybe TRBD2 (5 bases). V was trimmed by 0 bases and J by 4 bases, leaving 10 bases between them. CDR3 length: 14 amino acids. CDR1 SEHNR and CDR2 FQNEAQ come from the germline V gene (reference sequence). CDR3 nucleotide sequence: TGTGCCAGCAGCTTAGCCGGGGAACTGTACGAGCAGTACTTC. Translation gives CASSLAGELYEQYF.

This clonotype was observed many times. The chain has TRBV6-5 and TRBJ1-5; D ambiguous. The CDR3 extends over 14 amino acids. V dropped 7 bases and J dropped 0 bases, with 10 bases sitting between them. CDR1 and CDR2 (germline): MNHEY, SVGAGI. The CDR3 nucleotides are TGTGCCAGCAAGGGCGGACCTAGCAATCAGCCCCAGCATTTT. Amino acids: CASKGGPSNQPQHF.

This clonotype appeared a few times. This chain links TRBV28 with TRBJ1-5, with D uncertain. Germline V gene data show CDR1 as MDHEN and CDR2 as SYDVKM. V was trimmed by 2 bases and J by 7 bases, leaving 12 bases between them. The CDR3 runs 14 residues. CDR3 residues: CASSLEGYEQPQHF. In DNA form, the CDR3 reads TGTGCCAGCAGTTTAGAGGGTTATGAACAGCCCCAGCATTTT. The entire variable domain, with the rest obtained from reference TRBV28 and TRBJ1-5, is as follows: DVKVTQSSRYLVKRTGEKVFLECVQDMDHENMFWYRQDPGLGLRLIYFSYDVKMKEKGDIPEGYSVSREKKERFSLILESASTNQTSMYLCASSLEGYEQPQHFGDGTRLSIL.

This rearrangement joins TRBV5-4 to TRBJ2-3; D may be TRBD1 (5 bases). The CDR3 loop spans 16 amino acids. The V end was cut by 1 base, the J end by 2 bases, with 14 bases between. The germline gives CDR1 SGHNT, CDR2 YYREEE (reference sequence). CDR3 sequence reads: CASSLKSSGNTDTQYF. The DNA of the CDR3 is TGTGCCAGCAGCTTGAAGTCTTCAGGGAACACAGATACGCAGTATTTT. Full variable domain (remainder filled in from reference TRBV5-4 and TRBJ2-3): ETGVTQSPTHLIKTRGQQVTLRCSSQSGHNTVSWYQQALGQGPQFIFQYYREEENGRGNFPPRFSGLQFPNYSSELNVNALELDDSALYLCASSLKSSGNTDTQYFGPGTRLTVL.

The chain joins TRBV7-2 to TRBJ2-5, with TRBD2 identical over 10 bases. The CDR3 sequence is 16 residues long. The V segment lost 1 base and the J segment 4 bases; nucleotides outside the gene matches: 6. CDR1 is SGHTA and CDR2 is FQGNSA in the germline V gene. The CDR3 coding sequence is TGTGCCAGCAGCTTAGATCCTAGCGGGAGCGGAGAGACCCAGTACTTC. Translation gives CASSLDPSGSGETQYF.

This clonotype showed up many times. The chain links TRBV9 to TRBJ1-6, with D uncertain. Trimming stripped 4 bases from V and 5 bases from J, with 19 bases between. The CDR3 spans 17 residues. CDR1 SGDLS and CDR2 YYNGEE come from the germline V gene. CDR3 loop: CASSPYGGSLDNSPLHF. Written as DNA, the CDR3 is TGTGCCAGCAGCCCCTATGGAGGGTCCCTTGATAATTCACCCCTCCACTTT. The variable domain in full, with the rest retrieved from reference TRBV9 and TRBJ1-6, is DSGVTQTPKHLITATGQRVTLRCSPRSGDLSVYWYQQSLDQGLQFLIQYYNGEERAKGNILERFSAQQFPDLHSELNLSSLELGDSALYFCASSPYGGSLDNSPLHFGNGTRLTVT.

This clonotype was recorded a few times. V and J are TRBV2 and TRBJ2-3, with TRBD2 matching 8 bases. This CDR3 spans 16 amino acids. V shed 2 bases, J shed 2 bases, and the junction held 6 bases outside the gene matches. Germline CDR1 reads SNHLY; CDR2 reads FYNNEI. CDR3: CASSEPGLGNTDTQYF. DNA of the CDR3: TGTGCCAGCAGTGAACCGGGACTAGGAAACACAGATACGCAGTATTTT.

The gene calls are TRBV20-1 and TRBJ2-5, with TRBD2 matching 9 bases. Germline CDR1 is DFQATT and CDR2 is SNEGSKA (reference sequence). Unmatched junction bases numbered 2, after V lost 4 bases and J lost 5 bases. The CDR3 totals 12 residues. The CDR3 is CSAITSGETQYF. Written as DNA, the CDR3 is TGCAGTGCTATTACTAGCGGGGAGACCCAGTACTTC.

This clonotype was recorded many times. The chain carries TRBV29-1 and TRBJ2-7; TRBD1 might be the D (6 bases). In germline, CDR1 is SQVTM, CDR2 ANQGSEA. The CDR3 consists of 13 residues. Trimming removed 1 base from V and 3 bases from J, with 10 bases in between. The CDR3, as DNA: TGCAGCGTTGAAGGGGGCAGGGGCTACGAGCAGTACTTC. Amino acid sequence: CSVEGGRGYEQYF.

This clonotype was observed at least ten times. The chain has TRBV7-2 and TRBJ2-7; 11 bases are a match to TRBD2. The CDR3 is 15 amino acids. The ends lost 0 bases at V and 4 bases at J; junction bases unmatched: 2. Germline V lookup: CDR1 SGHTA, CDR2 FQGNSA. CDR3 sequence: CASSLARLAGYEQYF. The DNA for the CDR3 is TGTGCCAGCAGCTTAGCTCGACTAGCGGGATACGAGCAGTACTTC.

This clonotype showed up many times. CDR3 DNA: TGTGCCAGCAGCTTGGGATGGCAGCAAGAGACCCAGTACTTC. Amino acid sequence: CASSLGWQQETQYF. The gene calls are TRBV5-4 and TRBJ2-5; no definite D call. Germline V gives CDR1 SGHNT, CDR2 YYREEE (reference sequence). Trimming took 0 bases from V and 2 from J, leaving 8 bases between them. This CDR3 has 14 amino acids.

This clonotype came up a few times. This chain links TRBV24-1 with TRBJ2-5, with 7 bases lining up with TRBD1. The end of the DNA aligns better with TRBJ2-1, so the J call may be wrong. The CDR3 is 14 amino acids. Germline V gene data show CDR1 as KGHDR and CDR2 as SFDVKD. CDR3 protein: CATSDSPGTEGQFF. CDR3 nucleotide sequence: TGTGCCACCAGTGATTCCCCCGGGACAGAGGGGCAGTTCTTC.

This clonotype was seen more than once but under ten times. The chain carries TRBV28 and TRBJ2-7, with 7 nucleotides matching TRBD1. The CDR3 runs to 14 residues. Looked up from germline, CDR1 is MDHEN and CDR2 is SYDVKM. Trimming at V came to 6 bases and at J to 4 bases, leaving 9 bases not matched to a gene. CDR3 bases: TGTGCCAGCAGGCCACCGGGACAGAAATACGAGCAGTACTTC. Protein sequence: CASRPPGQKYEQYF. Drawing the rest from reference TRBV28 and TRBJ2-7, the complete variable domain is DVKVTQSSRYLVKRTGEKVFLECVQDMDHENMFWYRQDPGLGLRLIYFSYDVKMKEKGDIPEGYSVSREKKERFSLILESASTNQTSMYLCASRPPGQKYEQYFGPGTRLTVT.

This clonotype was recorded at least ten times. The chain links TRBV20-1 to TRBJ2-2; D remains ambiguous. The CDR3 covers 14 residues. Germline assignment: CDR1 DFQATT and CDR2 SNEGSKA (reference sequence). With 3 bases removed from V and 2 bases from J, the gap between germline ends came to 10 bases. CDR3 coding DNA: TGCAGTGCTAGTCCGCGAGCTAACACCGGGGAGCTGTTTTTT. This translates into CSASPRANTGELFF.

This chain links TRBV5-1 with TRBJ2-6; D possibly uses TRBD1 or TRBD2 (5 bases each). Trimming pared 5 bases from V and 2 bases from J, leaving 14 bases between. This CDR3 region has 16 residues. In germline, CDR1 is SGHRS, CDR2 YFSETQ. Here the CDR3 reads CASRGEMNTGANVLTF. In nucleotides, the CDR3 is TGCGCCAGCAGGGGGGAGATGAACACTGGGGCCAACGTCCTGACTTTC.

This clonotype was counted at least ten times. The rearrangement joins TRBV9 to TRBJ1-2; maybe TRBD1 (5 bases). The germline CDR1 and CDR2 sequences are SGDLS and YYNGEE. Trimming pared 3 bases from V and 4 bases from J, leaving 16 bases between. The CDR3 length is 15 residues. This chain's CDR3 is CASSEAPGTAYGYTF. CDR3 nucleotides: TGTGCCAGCAGCGAGGCTCCCGGGACTGCCTATGGCTACACCTTC.

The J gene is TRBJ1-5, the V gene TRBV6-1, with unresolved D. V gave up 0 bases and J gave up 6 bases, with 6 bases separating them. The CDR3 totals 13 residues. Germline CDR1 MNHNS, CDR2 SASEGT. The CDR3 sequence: CASSEAGFQPQHF. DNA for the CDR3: TGTGCCAGCAGTGAAGCGGGGTTTCAGCCCCAGCATTTT.

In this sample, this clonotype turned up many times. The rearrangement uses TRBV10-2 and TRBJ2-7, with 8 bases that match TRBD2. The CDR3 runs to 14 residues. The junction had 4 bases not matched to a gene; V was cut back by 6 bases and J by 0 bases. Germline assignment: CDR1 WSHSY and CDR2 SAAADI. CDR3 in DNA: TGCGCCAGCAGACCGGGACTAGTCTCCTACGAGCAGTACTTC. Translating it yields CASRPGLVSYEQYF.

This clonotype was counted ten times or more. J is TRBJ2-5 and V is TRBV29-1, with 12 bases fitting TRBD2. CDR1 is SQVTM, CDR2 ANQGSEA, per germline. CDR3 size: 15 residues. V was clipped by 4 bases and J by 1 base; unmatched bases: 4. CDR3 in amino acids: CSVGTSGAPQETQYF. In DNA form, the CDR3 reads TGCAGCGTTGGGACTAGCGGGGCACCCCAAGAGACCCAGTACTTC.

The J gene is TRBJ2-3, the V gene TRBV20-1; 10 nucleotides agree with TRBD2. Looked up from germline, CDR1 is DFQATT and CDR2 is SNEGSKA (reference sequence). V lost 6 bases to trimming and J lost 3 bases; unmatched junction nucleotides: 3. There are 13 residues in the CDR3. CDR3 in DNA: TGCAGTGCGGGACTAGCGAGTACAGATACGCAGTATTTT. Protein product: CSAGLASTDTQYF.

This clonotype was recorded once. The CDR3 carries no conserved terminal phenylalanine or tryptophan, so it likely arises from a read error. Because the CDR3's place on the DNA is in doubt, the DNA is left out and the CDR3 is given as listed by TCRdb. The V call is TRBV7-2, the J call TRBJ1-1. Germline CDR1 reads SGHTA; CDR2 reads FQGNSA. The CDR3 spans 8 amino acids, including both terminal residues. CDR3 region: CASSLDPS.